These T cell receptor beta chains were read from a single sample in a study of T cell responses to AZD1222 COVID-19 vaccine. Some clones are missing from TCRdb's copy, which holds only in-frame ones; the method was immunoSEQ multiplex PCR. Of under 100,000 clones in the sample, 70% to 90% were seen once. The specimen comprised peripheral blood, sampled 28 days after the second AZD1222 dose. The receptor source for this set is an adult who received the AZD1222 COVID-19 vaccine. CDR3s include the opening cysteine and the closing phenylalanine or tryptophan. The D gene is left open where the match is weak. Clone size is stated in some rows and not others, as once, few, many or a class when expanded.

abundance	v_gene	j_gene	d_gene	CDR3aa	CDR3nt
.	TRBV6-5	TRBJ2-2	.	CASSYRADTGELFF	TGTGCCAGCAGTTATCGGGCCGACACCGGGGAGCTGTTTTTT
.	TRBV15	TRBJ1-3	.	CATSRRRQTSGNTIYF	TGTGCCACCAGCAGACGGAGACAGACCTCTGGAAACACCATATATTTT
medium-sized	TRBV19	TRBJ2-6	.	CASSLGSSGANVLTF	TGTGCCAGTAGCCTTGGCTCTTCTGGGGCCAACGTCCTGACTTTC
.	TRBV29-1	TRBJ2-3	.	CSVEDNISGWGGTDTQYF	TGCAGCGTTGAAGATAACATTAGTGGGTGGGGGGGCACAGATACGCAGTATTTT
.	TRBV5-1	TRBJ1-4	.	CASSLSVLSGEKLFF	TGCGCCAGCAGCTTGTCAGTTCTATCGGGTGAAAAACTGTTTTTT
few	TRBV27	TRBJ2-3	.	CASSFYIASTDTQYF	TGTGCCAGCAGTTTCTACATAGCCAGCACAGATACGCAGTATTTT
.	TRBV24-1	TRBJ1-2	.	CATSGGNYGYTF	TGTGCCACCAGTGGGGGGAACTATGGCTACACCTTC
many	TRBV11-1	TRBJ2-7	TRBD2	CASSFRREPLYEQYF	TGTGCCAGCAGCTTCAGGCGGGAGCCTCTCTACGAGCAGTACTTC
.	TRBV28	TRBJ1-4	.	CASSIYIRGEKLFF	TGTGCCAGCAGTATATATATCCGGGGGGAAAAACTGTTTTTT
.	TRBV6-1	TRBJ2-7	TRBD2	CASSEVAGDFYEQYF	TGTGCCAGCAGTGAAGTAGCGGGAGATTTTTACGAGCAGTACTTC
once	TRBV5-4	TRBJ2-5	TRBD1	CASSLPGTGVRETQYF	TGTGCCAGCAGCTTACCCGGGACAGGGGTGCGTGAGACCCAGTACTTC
.	TRBV27	TRBJ1-4	TRBD1	CASRRPGQNEKLFF	TGTGCCAGCAGACGACCGGGACAGAATGAAAAACTGTTTTTT
.	TRBV2	TRBJ1-1	TRBD1	CASRGDSMNTEAFF	TGTGCCAGCAGGGGGGACAGTATGAACACTGAAGCTTTCTTT
.	TRBV7-9	TRBJ1-4	.	CASSSALDEKLFF	TGTGCCAGCAGCTCTGCCCTTGATGAAAAACTGTTTTTT
.	TRBV18	TRBJ1-4	TRBD1	CASSPDRERGGEKLFF	TGTGCCAGCTCACCAGACAGGGAGCGGGGCGGTGAAAAACTGTTTTTT
.	TRBV28	TRBJ1-5	.	CASTTRTSDQPQHF	TGTGCCAGCACCACCCGGACATCGGATCAGCCCCAGCATTTT
.	TRBV18	TRBJ2-2	TRBD1	CASSLPGQTTGELFF	TGTGCCAGCTCACTCCCGGGACAGACCACCGGGGAGCTGTTTTTT
once	TRBV12-5	TRBJ1-4	.	CASGLDLGGLFF	TGTGCTAGTGGTTTGGACCTCGGGGGTTTGTTTTTT
.	TRBV6-5	TRBJ2-3	TRBD2	CASRPGTSGRDTQYF	TGTGCCAGCAGGCCCGGGACTAGCGGGAGGGATACGCAGTATTTT
.	TRBV5-1	TRBJ2-1	.	CASTPMETGGWEQFF	TGCGCCAGCACTCCCATGGAGACAGGAGGGTGGGAGCAGTTCTTC
.	TRBV28	TRBJ1-3	.	CASSLWLSNGNTIYF	TGTGCCAGCAGTTTATGGCTCTCTAATGGAAACACCATATATTTT
.	TRBV3-1/TRBV3-2	TRBJ2-4	TRBD2	CASSPRTSGNPYF	TGTGCCAGCAGCCCACGGACTAGCGGGAATCCCTACTTC
.	TRBV6-1	TRBJ1-3	.	CASSEGGGSGNTIYF	TGTGCCAGCAGTGAAGGTGGGGGGTCTGGAAACACCATATATTTT
.	TRBV24-1	TRBJ2-2	.	CATSDLFADTGELFF	TGTGCCACCAGTGATTTGTTTGCAGACACCGGGGAGCTGTTTTTT
once	TRBV20-1	TRBJ1-2	.	CSERGSYGYTF	TGCAGCGAGAGGGGGTCCTATGGCTACACCTTC
.	TRBV11-3	TRBJ2-3	TRBD2	CASSKRENMGDTQYF	TGTGCCAGCAGCAAGCGGGAGAATATGGGAGATACGCAGTATTTT
.	TRBV28	TRBJ2-1	.	CASSLPRREQFF	TGTGCCAGCAGCTTGCCCAGACGGGAGCAGTTCTTC
.	TRBV2	TRBJ2-2	TRBD1	CASSGQGVSGELFF	TGTGCCAGCAGCGGACAGGGGGTTTCCGGGGAGCTGTTTTTT
.	TRBV27	TRBJ1-5	.	CASSRDRSNQPQHF	TGTGCCAGCAGTCGCGACCGTAGCAATCAGCCCCAGCATTTT
.	TRBV14	TRBJ2-5	.	CASSQVGSARETQYF	TGTGCCAGCAGCCAAGTGGGAAGTGCGCGAGAGACCCAGTACTTC
.	TRBV12-3/TRBV12-4	TRBJ1-2	.	CASRTQGGGYTF	TGTGCCAGCAGAACACAGGGAGGCGGCTACACCTTC